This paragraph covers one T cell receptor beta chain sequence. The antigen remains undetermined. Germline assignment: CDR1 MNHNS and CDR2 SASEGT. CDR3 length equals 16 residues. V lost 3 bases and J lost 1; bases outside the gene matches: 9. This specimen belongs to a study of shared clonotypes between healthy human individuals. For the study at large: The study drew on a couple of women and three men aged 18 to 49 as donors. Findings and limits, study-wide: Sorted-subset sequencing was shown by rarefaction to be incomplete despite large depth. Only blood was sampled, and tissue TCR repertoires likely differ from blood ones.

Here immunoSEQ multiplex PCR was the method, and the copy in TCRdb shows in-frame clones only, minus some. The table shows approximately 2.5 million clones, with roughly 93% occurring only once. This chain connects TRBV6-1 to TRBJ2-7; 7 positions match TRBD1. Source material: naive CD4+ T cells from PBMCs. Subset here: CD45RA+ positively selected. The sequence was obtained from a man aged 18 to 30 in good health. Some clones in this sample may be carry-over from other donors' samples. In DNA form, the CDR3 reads TGTGCCAGCAGTGACCCTCCGGGACAGCGGTCCTACGAGCAGTACTTC. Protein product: CASSDPPGQRSYEQYF.